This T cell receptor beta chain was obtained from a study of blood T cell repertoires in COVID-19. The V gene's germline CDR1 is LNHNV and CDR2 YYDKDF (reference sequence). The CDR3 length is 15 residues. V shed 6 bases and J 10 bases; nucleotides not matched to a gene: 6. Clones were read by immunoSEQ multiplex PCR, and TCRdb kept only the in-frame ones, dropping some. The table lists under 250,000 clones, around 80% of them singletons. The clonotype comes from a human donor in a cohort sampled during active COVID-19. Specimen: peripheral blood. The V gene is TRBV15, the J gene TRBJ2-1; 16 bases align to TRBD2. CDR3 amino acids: CATSRGLAGGSEQFF. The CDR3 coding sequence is TGTGCCACCAGTCGGGGACTAGCGGGAGGGTCCGAGCAGTTCTTC.